The entry that follows covers one TCR beta chain sequence. What it binds is not known. This sample is part of a study of blood T cells in healthy people across ages. Total RNA amounts of at least 5 micrograms were extracted per sample. Next came a second PCR, run for roughly 7 to 12 cycles, which used a sample-barcoded 5' primer along with a J-beta primer mix. Template switching added a 12-random-nucleotide identifier to every cDNA molecule. MiXCR, run by TCRdb on the 5' RACE reads, gives a single entry per CDR3 protein. This repertoire shows 1.5 million to 1.9 million distinct CDR3 sequences, 35% to 45% found once; its top ten account for about 3.8%. General study results and limits: Naive CD4+ cell counts and diversity both ran higher in long-lived than in aged donors. Samples with more naive T cells showed higher observed beta diversity.

This receptor was obtained from a woman younger than 35 in good health. The sequencing sample was made of blood.

DNA of the CDR3: TGTGCCAGCAGGGTCGGACGGGGTATGTTTAATGAGCAGTACTTC. Its protein product is CASRVGRGMFNEQYF. The rearrangement joins TRBV27 to TRBJ2-5; D might be TRBD2 (5 bases). The CDR3 is made up of 15 amino acids. Germline V gene data show CDR1 as MNHEY and CDR2 as SMNVEV (reference sequence). Deletions cut 6 bases from V and 11 bases from J, with 25 bases between.